Below are 16 T cell receptor beta chains sequenced from a single sample in a study of blood T cell repertoires in COVID-19. Data came from immunoSEQ multiplex PCR; TCRdb stores just in-frame clones and leaves some out. The sample holds some 100,000 clones, 90% seen once. Sequencing was carried out using peripheral blood. These receptors were obtained from a human donor with active COVID-19. The donor label of this sample is uncertain.

This clone was counted a single time. The chain's CDR3 is CASSLGVGTATSGELFF. CDR3 sequence (DNA): TGCGCCAGCAGCTTGGGGGTTGGGACAGCTACCTCCGGGGAGCTGTTTTTT. The J gene is TRBJ2-2, the V gene TRBV5-1, with 7 bases matching TRBD1. Germline lookup yields CDR1 SGHRS and CDR2 YFSETQ. The CDR3 runs 17 residues. V shed 0 bases, J shed 6 bases, and the junction held 11 bases outside the gene matches. Full variable domain (rest looked up from reference TRBV5-1 and TRBJ2-2): KAGVTQTPRYLIKTRGQQVTLSCSPISGHRSVSWYQQTPGQGLQFLFEYFSETQRNKGNFPGRFSGRQFSNSRSEMNVSTLELGDSALYLCASSLGVGTATSGELFFGEGSRLTVL.

The chain employs TRBV7-2 and TRBJ2-1; no definite D call. This CDR3 contains 14 residues. V shed 1 base and J shed 5 bases, with 9 bases lying between them. Looked up from germline, CDR1 is SGHTA and CDR2 is FQGNSA. The CDR3 reads CASSLDVRNNEQFF. CDR3 DNA sequence: TGTGCCAGCAGCTTAGATGTCAGGAACAATGAGCAGTTCTTC.

This clone appeared once. The chain joins TRBV5-1 to TRBJ2-1, with TRBD2 as a possible D gene (6 bases). Deletions cut 2 bases from V and 4 bases from J, with 10 bases between. Germline V gene data show CDR1 as SGHRS and CDR2 as YFSETQ. CDR3 length equals 14 residues. As DNA, the CDR3 is TGCGCCAGCAGCTTCGGGGGTACTTACAATGAGCAGTTCTTC. Protein sequence: CASSFGGTYNEQFF.

This clone was counted a single time. V and J are TRBV6-1 and TRBJ1-2, with 10 bases lining up with TRBD1. The ends lost 4 bases at V and 13 bases at J; junction bases unmatched: 21. The CDR3 loop spans 17 amino acids. CDR1 and CDR2 from the germline V gene are MNHNS and SASEGT. The CDR3 protein is CASSVRWASTGGEFLTF. The CDR3 DNA sequence: TGTGCCAGCAGTGTAAGATGGGCCTCGACAGGGGGCGAATTTCTCACCTTC.

V and J are TRBV6-6 and TRBJ1-6; a weak D match, TRBD1 (5 bases). The length of the CDR3 is 16 residues. The V end was cut by 0 bases, the J end by 8 bases, with 14 bases between. The germline gives CDR1 MNHNY, CDR2 SVGAGI (reference sequence). The CDR3: CASSYSKYDSYSPLHF. CDR3 bases: TGTGCCAGCAGTTACTCGAAATATGACAGCTATTCACCCCTCCACTTT.

This chain uses TRBV29-1 with TRBJ2-1; 9 bases are shared with TRBD2. Trimming removed 4 bases from V and 8 bases from J; junction bases left unmatched: 6. Germline lookup yields CDR1 SQVTM and CDR2 ANQGSEA. The CDR3 consists of 13 residues. The CDR3 loop is CSVVARGGDEQFF. The CDR3 coding sequence is TGCAGCGTTGTCGCGCGGGGGGGCGATGAGCAGTTCTTC.

The V and J genes are TRBV7-8 and TRBJ2-7; TRBD1 matches 8 bases. V lost 7 bases and J lost 3; bases outside the gene matches: 11. The CDR3 consists of 15 residues. Germline V gene sequence: CDR1 SGHVS, CDR2 FQNEAQ. The CDR3 bases are TGTGCCAGCACCCCCTTCGGACAGGGCTTCTACGAGCAGTACTTC. It yields the protein CASTPFGQGFYEQYF.

The rearrangement uses TRBV27 and TRBJ2-3; TRBD1 matches 7 bases. The CDR3 has 14 residues. The germline CDR1 and CDR2 sequences are MNHEY and SMNVEV (reference sequence). With V trimmed by 5 bases and J by 4 bases, 6 bases remained unmatched. This chain's CDR3 is CASSPDRVADTQYF. Written as DNA, the CDR3 is TGTGCCAGCAGTCCAGACAGGGTGGCAGATACGCAGTATTTT.

This sequence joins TRBV9 and TRBJ2-7, with TRBD1 matching over 7 bases. The CDR3 sequence is 14 residues long. Germline trimming cut 1 base from V and 4 bases from J; bases unmatched to any gene: 5. Germline CDR1 SGDLS, CDR2 YYNGEE. The CDR3 nucleotides are TGTGCCAGCAGCGTATCAGGGGGTTTTTACGAGCAGTACTTC. It specifies CASSVSGGFYEQYF.

This rearrangement joins TRBV19 to TRBJ1-1; 7 positions agree with TRBD1. V was clipped by 3 bases and J by 3 bases; unmatched bases: 4. From germline, CDR1 is LNHDA and CDR2 SQIVND (reference sequence). The CDR3 contains 14 residues. This CDR3 is CASSIGQGDTEAFF. The CDR3 region has the DNA TGTGCCAGTAGTATCGGGCAGGGGGACACTGAAGCTTTCTTT.

This clone rates as medium-sized. The CDR3 spells CSARVFAEAFF. CDR3 nucleotides: TGCAGTGCTAGAGTTTTCGCTGAAGCTTTCTTT. The chain employs TRBV20-1 and TRBJ1-1; D not resolved. Germline V gene sequence: CDR1 DFQATT, CDR2 SNEGSKA (reference sequence). V shed 1 base and J shed 6 bases, with 6 bases lying between them. The CDR3 totals 11 residues.

This sequence joins TRBV2 and TRBJ2-7, with TRBD1 matching 11 bases. Germline CDR1 is SNHLY and CDR2 is FYNNEI. The CDR3 sequence is 15 residues long. V lost 5 bases, J lost 3 bases, and 6 bases stayed unmatched. The CDR3 DNA is TGTGCCAGCAGTACCCCGGGACAGGGGGGCTACGAGCAGTACTTC. This translates into CASSTPGQGGYEQYF.

This chain links TRBV18 with TRBJ2-5, with 7 bases identical to TRBD1. V was pared by 6 bases and J by 3 bases, with 7 bases of the junction left unmatched. Germline V lookup: CDR1 KGHSH, CDR2 LQKENI. CDR3 size: 14 residues. CDR3 nucleotides: TGTGCCAGCTCGGAAAGGGGGCTTGAAGAGACCCAGTACTTC. Translated, it gives CASSERGLEETQYF.

This clone was observed once. V usage is TRBV20-1 and J usage is TRBJ1-5, with D unclear. The V end was cut by 3 bases, the J end by 4 bases, with 7 bases between. There are 12 residues in the CDR3. Per germline, CDR1 DFQATT and CDR2 SNEGSKA (reference sequence). CDR3 sequence: CSASPGNQPQHF. The DNA for the CDR3 is TGCAGTGCTAGTCCCGGGAATCAGCCCCAGCATTTT.

The rearrangement uses TRBV19 and TRBJ1-3; D gene uncertain. Looked up from germline, CDR1 is LNHDA and CDR2 is SQIVND (reference sequence). The CDR3 totals 13 residues. V was clipped by 5 bases and J by 1 base, with 6 bases between them. As DNA, the CDR3 is TGTGCCAGTAGTGCGCGGTCTGGAAACACCATATATTTT. Translation: CASSARSGNTIYF.

The chain is built from TRBV1 and TRBJ1-1. TRBV1 is described as a pseudogene. The CDR3 runs to 10 residues. CDR3 DNA sequence: TGCACCAGCAGCCAGGAGGAAGCTTTCTTT. This gives the protein CTSSQEEAFF.